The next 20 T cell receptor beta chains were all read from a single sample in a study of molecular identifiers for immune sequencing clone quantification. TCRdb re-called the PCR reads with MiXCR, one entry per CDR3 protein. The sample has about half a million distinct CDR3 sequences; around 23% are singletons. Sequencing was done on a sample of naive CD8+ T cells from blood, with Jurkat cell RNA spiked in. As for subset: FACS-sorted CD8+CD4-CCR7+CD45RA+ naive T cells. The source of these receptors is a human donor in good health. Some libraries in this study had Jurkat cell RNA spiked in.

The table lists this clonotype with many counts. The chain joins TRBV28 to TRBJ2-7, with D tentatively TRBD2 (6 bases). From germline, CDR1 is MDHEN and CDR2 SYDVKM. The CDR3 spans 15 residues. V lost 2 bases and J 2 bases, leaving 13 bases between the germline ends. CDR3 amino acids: CASSLKRTTTYEQYF. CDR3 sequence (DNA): TGTGCCAGCAGTTTAAAGAGGACTACCACCTACGAGCAGTACTTC.

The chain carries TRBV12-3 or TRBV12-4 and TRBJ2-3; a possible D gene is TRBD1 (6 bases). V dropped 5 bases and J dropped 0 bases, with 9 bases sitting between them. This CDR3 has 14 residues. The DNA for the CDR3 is TGTGCCAGCAGTCCGGGACACAGCACAGATACGCAGTATTTT. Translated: CASSPGHSTDTQYF.

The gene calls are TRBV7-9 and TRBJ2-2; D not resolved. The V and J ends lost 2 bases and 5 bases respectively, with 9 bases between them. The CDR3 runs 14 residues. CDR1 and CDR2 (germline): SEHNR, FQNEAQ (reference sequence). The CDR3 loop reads CASSLPGTTGELFF. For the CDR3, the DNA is TGTGCCAGCAGCTTACCGGGTACGACCGGGGAGCTGTTTTTT.

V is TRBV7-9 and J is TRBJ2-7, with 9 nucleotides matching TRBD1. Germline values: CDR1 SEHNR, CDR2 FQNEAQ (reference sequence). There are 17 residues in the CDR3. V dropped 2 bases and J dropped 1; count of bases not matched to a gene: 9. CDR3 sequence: CASSLQTSGQGSYEQYF. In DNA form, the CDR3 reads TGTGCCAGCAGCTTACAAACCTCGGGACAGGGTTCCTACGAGCAGTACTTC.

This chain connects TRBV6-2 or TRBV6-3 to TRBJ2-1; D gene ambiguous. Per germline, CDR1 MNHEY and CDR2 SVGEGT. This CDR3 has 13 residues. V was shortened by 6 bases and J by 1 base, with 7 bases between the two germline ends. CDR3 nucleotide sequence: TGTGCCAGCAGGACGCAGTCCTACAATGAGCAGTTCTTC. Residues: CASRTQSYNEQFF.

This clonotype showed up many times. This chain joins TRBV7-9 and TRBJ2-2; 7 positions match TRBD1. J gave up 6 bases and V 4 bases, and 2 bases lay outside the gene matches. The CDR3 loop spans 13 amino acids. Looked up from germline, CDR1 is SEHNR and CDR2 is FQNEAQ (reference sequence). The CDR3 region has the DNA TGTGCCAGCAGCTGGACAGGTTCCGGGGAGCTGTTTTTT. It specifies CASSWTGSGELFF.

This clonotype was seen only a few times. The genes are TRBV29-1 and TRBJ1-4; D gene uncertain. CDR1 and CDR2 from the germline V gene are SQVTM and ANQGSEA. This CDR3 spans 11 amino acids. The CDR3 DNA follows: TGCAACGCGAAGGCCTTTGGATTTTCGTTTTTT. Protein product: CNAKAFGFSFF.

CDR3 in amino acids: CASRAPGPISPQETQYF. CDR3 nucleotide sequence: TGTGCCAGCAGAGCCCCGGGACCCATTTCTCCCCAAGAGACCCAGTACTTC. The V gene is TRBV28, the J gene TRBJ2-5; D is possibly TRBD1 or TRBD2 (5 bases each). V was trimmed by 6 bases and J by 1 base, leaving 21 bases between them. The V gene's germline CDR1 is MDHEN and CDR2 SYDVKM. This CDR3 is built from 17 residues. The full variable domain, its missing parts supplied by reference TRBV28 and TRBJ2-5, is DVKVTQSSRYLVKRTGEKVFLECVQDMDHENMFWYRQDPGLGLRLIYFSYDVKMKEKGDIPEGYSVSREKKERFSLILESASTNQTSMYLCASRAPGPISPQETQYFGPGTRLLVL.

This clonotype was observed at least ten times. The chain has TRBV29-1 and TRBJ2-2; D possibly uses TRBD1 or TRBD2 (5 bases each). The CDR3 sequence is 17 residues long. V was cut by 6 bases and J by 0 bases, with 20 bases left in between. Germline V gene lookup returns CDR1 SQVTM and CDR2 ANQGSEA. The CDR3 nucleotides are TGCAGCGTGAGGGGACCCTCGCGTTCCCCGAACACCGGGGAGCTGTTTTTT. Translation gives CSVRGPSRSPNTGELFF.

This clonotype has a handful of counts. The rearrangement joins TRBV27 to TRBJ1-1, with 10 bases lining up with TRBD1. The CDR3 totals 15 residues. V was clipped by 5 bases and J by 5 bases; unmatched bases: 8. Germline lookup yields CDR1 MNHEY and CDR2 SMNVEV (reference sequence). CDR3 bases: TGTGCCAGCAGTCCAGGACAGGGGGGGGATACTGAAGCTTTCTTT. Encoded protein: CASSPGQGGDTEAFF.

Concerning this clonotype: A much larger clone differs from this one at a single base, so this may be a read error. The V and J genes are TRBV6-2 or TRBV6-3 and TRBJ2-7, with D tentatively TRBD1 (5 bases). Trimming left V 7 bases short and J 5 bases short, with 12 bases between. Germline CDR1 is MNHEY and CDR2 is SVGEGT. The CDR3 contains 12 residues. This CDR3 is CASNQGPDEQYV. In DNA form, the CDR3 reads TGTGCCAGCAACCAGGGTCCCGACGAGCAGTACGTC.

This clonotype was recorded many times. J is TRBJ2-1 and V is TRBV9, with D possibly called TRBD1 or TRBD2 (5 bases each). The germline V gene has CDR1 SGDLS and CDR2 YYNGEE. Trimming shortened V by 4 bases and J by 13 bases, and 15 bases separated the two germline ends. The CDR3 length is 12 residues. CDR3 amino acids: CASSIPQGPQFF. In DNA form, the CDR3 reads TGTGCCAGCAGCATTCCGCAGGGACCCCAGTTCTTC.

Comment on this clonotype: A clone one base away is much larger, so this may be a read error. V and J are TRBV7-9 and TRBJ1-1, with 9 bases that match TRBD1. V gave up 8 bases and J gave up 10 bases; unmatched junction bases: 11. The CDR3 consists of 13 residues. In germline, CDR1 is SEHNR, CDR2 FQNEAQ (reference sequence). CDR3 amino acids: CASCQPGQGSAFF. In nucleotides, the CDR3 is TGTGCCAGCTGCCAACCGGGACAGGGTTCAGCTTTCTTT.

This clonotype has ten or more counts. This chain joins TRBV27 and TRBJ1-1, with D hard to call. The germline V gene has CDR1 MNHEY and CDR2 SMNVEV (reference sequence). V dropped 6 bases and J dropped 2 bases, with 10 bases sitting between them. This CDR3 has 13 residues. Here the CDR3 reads CASSLDGNTEAFF. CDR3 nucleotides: TGTGCCAGCAGCTTGGACGGCAACACTGAAGCTTTCTTT.

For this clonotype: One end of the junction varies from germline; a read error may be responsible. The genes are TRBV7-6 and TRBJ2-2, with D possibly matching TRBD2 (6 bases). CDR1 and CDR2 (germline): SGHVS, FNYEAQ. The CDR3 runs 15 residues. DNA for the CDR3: TGTGCCAGCAGCCCCCGGACGGTAACCACCGGGGGGCTGTTTTTT. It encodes CASSPRTVTTGGLFF.

The DNA of the CDR3 is TGCAGTGCCCCGTATTCAAGCGGTTACCCCTACGAGCAGTACTTC. Its protein product is CSAPYSSGYPYEQYF. The chain has TRBV20-1 and TRBJ2-7, with a tentative D call TRBD2 (5 bases). This CDR3 contains 15 residues. The V gene lost 6 bases and the J gene lost 2 bases, with 20 bases spanning the gap. Germline values: CDR1 DFQATT, CDR2 SNEGSKA (reference sequence).

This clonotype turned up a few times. The DNA for the CDR3 is TGTGCCAGCAGCCAAGTCGAAACTAACTACGAGCAGTACTTC. Its translation is CASSQVETNYEQYF. The chain recombines TRBV14 with TRBJ2-7; no definite D call. CDR1 and CDR2 from the germline V gene are SGHDN and FVKESK. The CDR3 covers 14 residues. V was cut by 1 base and J by 3 bases, with 10 bases left in between.

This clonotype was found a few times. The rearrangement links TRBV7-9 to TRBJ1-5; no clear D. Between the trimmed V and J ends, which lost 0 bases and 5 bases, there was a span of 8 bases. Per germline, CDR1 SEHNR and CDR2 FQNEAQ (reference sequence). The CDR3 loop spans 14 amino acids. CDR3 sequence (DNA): TGTGCCAGCAGCTTAGCAGGTATAGATCAGCCCCAGCATTTT. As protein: CASSLAGIDQPQHF.

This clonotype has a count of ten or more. The CDR3 here is CASSQDRQYQETQYF. The CDR3 DNA sequence: TGCGCCAGCAGCCAAGATAGACAGTACCAAGAGACCCAGTACTTC. The gene calls are TRBV4-1 and TRBJ2-5, with D possibly matching TRBD1 (5 bases). This CDR3 comprises 15 residues. Germline lookup yields CDR1 MGHRA and CDR2 YSYEKL. Trimming shortened V by 0 bases and J by 0 bases, and 8 bases separated the two germline ends.

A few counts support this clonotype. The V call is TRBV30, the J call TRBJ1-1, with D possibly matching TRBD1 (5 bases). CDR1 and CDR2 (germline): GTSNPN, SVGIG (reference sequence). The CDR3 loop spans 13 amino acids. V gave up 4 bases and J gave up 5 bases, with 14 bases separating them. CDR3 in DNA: TGTGCCTGGATCGTGGGGGGGAGTACTGAAGCTTTCTTT. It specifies CAWIVGGSTEAFF.